This TCR beta chain was recorded in a study of cytomegalovirus exposure and HLA in healthy donors. About the research overall: Clustering assigned about four fifths of the approximately 400 genotyped donors to the Caucasian-associated ancestry cluster.

On this clone itself: What it binds is not known.

Study conclusions and caveats: Excluded: some indistinguishable V segments such as TRBV6-2 and TRBV6-3. Prior analysis indicated that the majority of TCR beta V segments exhibited productivity approximately 87% or approximately 30% of the time. Later analysis identified several of the most significant clusters that appeared linked to common viral pathogens.

PCR primers comprised 60 Vbeta and 13 Jbeta primers. Measured with immunoSEQ multiplex PCR; TCRdb has only the in-frame clones, and not every one. The table records more than 85,000 clones, around 75% of them present only once. The CDR3 has 15 amino acids. Germline assignment: CDR1 LGHNA and CDR2 YSLEER. With 4 bases clipped from V and 6 bases from J, the junction kept 6 bases outside the gene matches. Sequencing was done on a sample of PBMCs. This chain connects TRBV4-3 to TRBJ1-5; 10 bases agree with TRBD1. The receptor was isolated from a woman younger than 30 in good health and CMV-seropositive. This CDR3 is CASSRDRGPLQPQHF. The DNA of the CDR3 is TGCGCCAGCAGCCGGGACAGGGGACCCCTTCAGCCCCAGCATTTT.